These 27 T cell receptor beta chains were all obtained from the same sample, sequenced in a study of control samples from healthy donors and cancer patients. Here immunoSEQ multiplex PCR was the method, and the copy in TCRdb shows in-frame clones only, minus some. The profile shows 150,000 or so clones, approximately 90% of them singletons. Sample: blood. The receptor source for this set is a man aged 40-49 years in good health.

The chain carries TRBV30 and TRBJ2-6; no reliable D call. CDR1 and CDR2 from the germline V gene are GTSNPN and SVGIG (reference sequence). With 5 bases removed from V and 2 bases from J, the gap between germline ends came to 7 bases. The CDR3 is 13 residues long. The CDR3 reads CAWGLPGANVLTF. The CDR3 DNA is TGTGCCTGGGGGCTTCCTGGGGCCAACGTCCTGACTTTC.

The sample holds one count of this clone. The rearrangement uses TRBV29-1 and TRBJ2-7, with TRBD2 matching over 9 bases. Trimming took 6 bases from V and 3 from J; bases not matched to a gene: 0. The germline gives CDR1 SQVTM, CDR2 ANQGSEA. The CDR3 has 11 amino acids. CDR3 sequence (DNA): TGCAGCGTGCGGGGGGGCTACGAGCAGTACTTC. This gives the protein CSVRGGYEQYF.

The chain is built from TRBV5-4 and TRBJ2-7, with 12 bases that match TRBD1. J was trimmed by 7 bases and V by 2 bases; bases with no gene match: 4. The CDR3 has 14 residues. The germline gives CDR1 SGHNT, CDR2 YYREEE (reference sequence). CDR3 DNA: TGTGCCAGCAGCTTTAGGGACAGGGGGCAAGAGCAGTACTTC. Translation gives CASSFRDRGQEQYF.

The J gene is TRBJ2-3, the V gene TRBV28; D is unresolved. Trimming left V 10 bases short and J 0 bases short, with 11 bases between. This CDR3 comprises 13 residues. CDR1 and CDR2 from the germline V gene are MDHEN and SYDVKM. The CDR3 nucleotides are TGTGCCACCGATGACGGTAGCACAGATACGCAGTATTTT. It codes for CATDDGSTDTQYF.

The chain carries TRBV18 and TRBJ1-6; 7 bases match TRBD1. Germline CDR1 and CDR2: KGHSH and LQKENI. The length of the CDR3 is 17 residues. V shed 0 bases, J shed 8 bases, and the junction held 10 bases outside the gene matches. CDR3: CASSPPRGQSSYSPLHF. The CDR3 nucleotides are TGTGCCAGCTCACCACCGCGGGGACAGAGTAGTTATTCACCCCTCCACTTT.

V usage is TRBV3-1 (or the pseudogene TRBV3-2) and J usage is TRBJ2-1; D might be TRBD2 (6 bases). From germline, CDR1 is LGHDT and CDR2 YNNKEL (reference sequence). V gave up 0 bases and J gave up 14 bases, with 14 bases separating them. CDR3 length: 13 amino acids. This CDR3 reads CASSQDMTGVEFF. In nucleotides, the CDR3 is TGTGCCAGCAGCCAAGATATGACGGGAGTGGAGTTCTTC.

V is TRBV30 and J is TRBJ1-6; no clear D. This CDR3 contains 13 residues. Germline CDR1 GTSNPN, CDR2 SVGIG (reference sequence). V gave up 3 bases and J gave up 15 bases, with 18 bases separating them. The CDR3 spells CAWRQRTPEILHF. CDR3 nucleotides: TGTGCCTGGAGGCAAAGGACTCCCGAGATCCTCCACTTT.

The sample holds one count of this clone. This chain links TRBV6-5 with TRBJ1-1; D gene ambiguous. Germline CDR1 is MNHEY and CDR2 is SVGAGI. The CDR3 has 13 amino acids. V was pared by 7 bases and J by 2 bases, with 11 bases between. CDR3 residues: CASTPGGNTEAFF. The CDR3 DNA reads TGTGCCAGCACCCCAGGTGGAAACACTGAAGCTTTCTTT.

The chain carries TRBV5-5 and TRBJ2-2; D gene unclear. V lost 4 bases and J 3 bases, leaving 10 bases between the germline ends. The CDR3 length is 14 residues. The germline gives CDR1 SGHKS, CDR2 YYEKEE (reference sequence). The CDR3 DNA reads as TGTGCCAGCAGCCCCAACCTATACACCGGGGAGCTGTTTTTT. Protein product: CASSPNLYTGELFF.

V and J are TRBV5-1 and TRBJ2-5; D gene ambiguous. The germline gives CDR1 SGHRS, CDR2 YFSETQ. This CDR3 has 15 residues. Trimming took 1 base from V and 1 from J, leaving 11 bases between them. CDR3 loop: CASSLYREAQETQYF. In DNA form, the CDR3 reads TGCGCCAGCAGCTTGTATAGAGAAGCCCAAGAGACCCAGTACTTC.

Only one count was recorded for this clone. V usage is TRBV7-3 and J usage is TRBJ2-3; D remains unclear. The CDR3 consists of 14 residues. CDR1 and CDR2 (germline): SGHTA, FQGTGA. Trimming cost V 5 bases and J 6 bases, with 15 bases left between them. CDR3 sequence reads: CASSPSRTSDTQYF. In nucleotides, the CDR3 is TGTGCCAGCAGCCCCTCGCGAACGTCGGATACGCAGTATTTT.

This clone was counted a few times. The V and J genes are TRBV7-3 and TRBJ1-1; no clear D gene. CDR1 is SGHTA and CDR2 is FQGTGA in the germline V gene. This CDR3 contains 13 residues. V lost 5 bases and J lost 1, with 8 bases in between. CDR3 sequence: CASSPEGNTEAFF. The CDR3 DNA sequence: TGTGCCAGCAGCCCCGAGGGGAACACTGAAGCTTTCTTT.

This chain uses TRBV14 with TRBJ2-7; D is possibly TRBD2 (7 bases). The CDR3 extends over 15 amino acids. Germline V gene lookup returns CDR1 SGHDN and CDR2 FVKESK. V lost 1 base and J lost 6, with 16 bases in between. The CDR3 is CASSQVGGADTEQYF. DNA of the CDR3: TGTGCCAGCAGCCAAGTGGGGGGGGCAGATACCGAGCAGTACTTC.

In its sample, this clone was seen once. This chain connects TRBV7-3 to TRBJ1-3, with TRBD1 matching over 10 bases. The junction had 3 bases not matched to a gene; V was cut back by 4 bases and J by 6 bases. The CDR3 covers 14 residues. Germline V gene lookup returns CDR1 SGHTA and CDR2 FQGTGA. This CDR3 is CASSSGTGANTIYF. The CDR3 DNA reads as TGTGCCAGCAGCTCCGGGACAGGGGCAAACACCATATATTTT.

CDR3 nucleotide sequence: TGCGCCAGCAGCCGGACTAGCGGGGCCTCCACAGATACGCAGTATTTT. Translation: CASSRTSGASTDTQYF. The chain combines TRBV4-1 with TRBJ2-3; 12 positions agree with TRBD2. Germline CDR1 is MGHRA and CDR2 is YSYEKL. With V trimmed by 4 bases and J by 2 bases, 4 bases remained unmatched. The CDR3 has 16 residues.

The chain couples TRBV7-3 to TRBJ2-1; tentatively, D is TRBD1 or TRBD2 (5 bases each). Germline V lookup: CDR1 SGHTA, CDR2 FQGTGA. V was trimmed by 4 bases and J by 5 bases, leaving 15 bases between them. The CDR3 spans 15 residues. CDR3 loop: CASSSYGTLNNEQFF. CDR3 bases: TGTGCCAGCAGCTCATACGGGACGTTGAACAATGAGCAGTTCTTC.

The rearrangement links TRBV15 to TRBJ2-7; D may be TRBD2 (5 bases). The CDR3 has 15 residues. Germline CDR1 is LNHNV and CDR2 is YYDKDF (reference sequence). V was pared by 3 bases and J by 3 bases, with 15 bases between. DNA of the CDR3: TGTGCCACCAGCAGGGAGGCTCAGATGATCTACGAGCAGTACTTC. It specifies CATSREAQMIYEQYF.

V usage is TRBV7-8 and J usage is TRBJ2-1; D may correspond to TRBD1 or TRBD2 (5 bases each). The germline V gene has CDR1 SGHVS and CDR2 FQNEAQ. V lost 4 bases and J lost 7, with 23 bases in between. The CDR3 length is 17 residues. CDR3 bases: TGTGCCAGCAGCTCAATTACAACCGGGACCTGGGCGAATGAGCAGTTCTTC. It codes for CASSSITTGTWANEQFF. Drawing the rest from reference TRBV7-8 and TRBJ2-1, the complete variable domain is GAGVSQSPRYKVAKRGQDVALRCDPISGHVSLFWYQQALGQGPEFLTYFQNEAQLDKSGLPSDRFFAERPEGSVSTLKIQRTQQEDSAVYLCASSSITTGTWANEQFFGPGTRLTVL.

The chain combines TRBV10-3 with TRBJ2-1; tentatively, D is TRBD2 (6 bases). This CDR3 is built from 16 residues. Per germline, CDR1 ENHRY and CDR2 SYGVKD. V was shortened by 3 bases and J by 2 bases, with 14 bases between the two germline ends. Here the CDR3 reads CAISEGRGETYNEQFF. As DNA, the CDR3 is TGTGCCATCAGTGAAGGGCGGGGCGAAACCTACAATGAGCAGTTCTTC.

The chain uses TRBV7-9 and TRBJ1-2; D unclear. The length of the CDR3 is 12 residues. The ends were cut back, 2 bases at V and 8 bases at J, with 9 bases in the middle. The germline V gene encodes CDR1 SEHNR and CDR2 FQNEAQ (reference sequence). The CDR3: CASSLLLEGYTF. CDR3 DNA: TGTGCCAGCAGCTTACTCCTAGAAGGCTACACCTTC.

This chain links TRBV18 with TRBJ1-1; no clear D gene. V was trimmed by 1 base and J by 3 bases, leaving 9 bases between them. This CDR3 contains 14 residues. The germline V gene has CDR1 KGHSH and CDR2 LQKENI. This chain's CDR3 is CASSPRTADTEAFF. The CDR3 nucleotides read TGTGCCAGCTCACCACGAACAGCCGACACTGAAGCTTTCTTT.

This chain joins TRBV9 and TRBJ2-1; D might be TRBD2 (6 bases). The CDR3 loop spans 14 amino acids. The germline CDR1 and CDR2 sequences are SGDLS and YYNGEE. Deletions cut 2 bases from V and 6 bases from J, with 12 bases between. CDR3 in DNA: TGTGCCAGCAGCGTCCGACTCGGGGGCAATGAGCAGTTCTTC. Its translation: CASSVRLGGNEQFF.

This clone was recorded once. The chain is built from TRBV5-1 and TRBJ2-7; D gene uncertain. CDR1 is SGHRS and CDR2 is YFSETQ in the germline V gene. V was shortened by 0 bases and J by 2 bases, with 9 bases between the two germline ends. This CDR3 is 14 amino acids long. The CDR3 DNA is TGCGCCAGCAGCTTGGCCGGCACTCCCTACGAGCAGTACTTC. Encoded protein: CASSLAGTPYEQYF.

This rearrangement joins TRBV12-5 to TRBJ2-3; D may be TRBD1 or TRBD2 (6 bases each). CDR3 length equals 17 residues. Germline CDR1 is LGHNT and CDR2 is FRNRAP. The V end was cut by 0 bases, the J end by 2 bases, with 15 bases between. Here the CDR3 DNA reads TGTGCTAGTGGTTTGGTACCGGGGGCTCCGGACACAGATACGCAGTATTTT. The encoded protein is CASGLVPGAPDTDTQYF.

The genes are TRBV29-1 and TRBJ2-5; 9 bases fit TRBD1. CDR3 length: 13 residues. V was pared by 6 bases and J by 1 base, with 3 bases of the junction left unmatched. Per germline, CDR1 SQVTM and CDR2 ANQGSEA. CDR3 sequence (DNA): TGCAGCGTGGACAGGGGAGGCCAAGAGACCCAGTACTTC. It encodes CSVDRGGQETQYF.

V usage is TRBV6-5 and J usage is TRBJ2-7; no clear D gene. CDR3 length: 13 amino acids. The V gene's germline CDR1 is MNHEY and CDR2 SVGAGI. Trimming took off 3 bases at V and 9 bases at J, with 15 bases between the two ends. CDR3 DNA: TGTGCCAGCAGTTATGAGACATCGTTGCCGCAGTACTTC. This translates into CASSYETSLPQYF.

The V and J genes are TRBV27 and TRBJ1-5, with D uncertain. V was pared by 4 bases and J by 7 bases, with 14 bases between. CDR1 MNHEY and CDR2 SMNVEV come from the germline V gene (reference sequence). This CDR3 has 14 amino acids. CDR3 loop: CASSYTEIGQPQHF. The CDR3 DNA sequence: TGTGCCAGCAGTTACACGGAGATCGGACAGCCCCAGCATTTT.